This TCR beta chain was sequenced in a study of prognosis after radiotherapy for stage I lung cancer. CDR3 of TCR beta was amplified from genomic DNA via a two-round multiplex PCR. Gene-specific primers for each TRBV and TRBJ gene drove first-round PCR. One entry per CDR3 protein, called by TCRdb with MiXCR from the multiplex PCR reads. Here the sample spans under 75,000 distinct CDR3 sequences, 26% being singletons. There are 15 residues in the CDR3. Deletions cut 1 base from V and 2 bases from J, with 12 bases between. The germline V gene encodes CDR1 DFQATT and CDR2 SNEGSKA (reference sequence). This clonotype was seen at least ten times.

The chain links TRBV20-1 to TRBJ1-3; maybe TRBD1 (6 bases). The clonotype was recovered from a donor aged 50 or older with non-small cell lung cancer. Sample: PBMCs, taken before or after stereotactic body radiation therapy (not recorded which). The CDR3 region is CSARGRGTTGNTIYF. DNA of the CDR3: TGCAGTGCTAGAGGCAGGGGTACAACTGGAAACACCATATATTTT.